This T cell receptor (beta chain) is from a study of blood T cell repertoires in COVID-19. Study overall: Collection of acute and convalescent COVID-19 samples took place in the United States, Italy and Spain. T cells, B-cell-depleted T cells, or PBMCs provided the cDNA or gDNA that served as material.

The method was immunoSEQ multiplex PCR; TCRdb's version includes in-frame clones alone and lacks a portion of them. Among over 85,000 clones listed, around nine tenths were seen once. CDR1 is MNHEY, CDR2 SVGAGI, per germline. This CDR3 region has 15 residues. V trimming: 5 bases; J trimming: 5 bases; junction bases outside the gene matches: 9. The receptor was derived from a woman between 50 and 59 years old with acute or convalescent COVID-19. The sequenced material came from peripheral blood. The V and J genes are TRBV6-5 and TRBJ2-7, with TRBD2 matching over 10 bases. This CDR3 reads CASSPQEREGNEQYF. The CDR3 nucleotides read TGTGCCAGCAGTCCCCAGGAGCGGGAGGGGAACGAGCAGTACTTC.